This T cell receptor beta chain was retrieved from a study of T-cell reconstitution after alpha-beta-depleted transplantation in children. Germline loops: CDR1 SGHVS, CDR2 FNYEAQ. Trimming removed 1 base at V and 2 bases at J, with 13 bases between. This CDR3 has 16 amino acids. As it was prepared, the TCRbeta library received unique molecular identifiers. One entry per CDR3 protein results from TCRdb running MiXCR on the PCR reads. The sample includes roughly 100,000 distinct CDR3 sequences, 6% of them seen just once. This clonotype has ten or more counts. This TCR derives from a female patient between 2 and 15 years old who had a stem cell transplant for Fanconi anemia, so the T cells may come from the graft donor. The V gene is TRBV7-6, the J gene TRBJ2-3; the D gene is possibly TRBD2 (7 bases). Here the sequenced sample was PBMCs, mostly from graft donor cells, taken 60 days after TCRalphabeta/CD19-depleted stem cell transplant. In nucleotides, the CDR3 is TGTGCCAGCAGCTTAGGGGGGGGCAGGACCACAGATACGCAGTATTTT. Translating it yields CASSLGGGRTTDTQYF.